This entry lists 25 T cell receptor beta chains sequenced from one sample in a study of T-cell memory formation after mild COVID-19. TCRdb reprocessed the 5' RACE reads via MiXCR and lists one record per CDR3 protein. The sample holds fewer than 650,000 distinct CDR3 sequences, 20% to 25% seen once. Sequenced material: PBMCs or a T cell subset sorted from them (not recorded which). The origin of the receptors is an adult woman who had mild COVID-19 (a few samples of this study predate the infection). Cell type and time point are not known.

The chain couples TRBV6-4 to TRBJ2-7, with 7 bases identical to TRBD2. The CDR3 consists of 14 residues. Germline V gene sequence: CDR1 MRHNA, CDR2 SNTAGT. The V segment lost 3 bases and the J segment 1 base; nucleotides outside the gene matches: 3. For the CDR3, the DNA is TGTGCCAGCAGTGAATCAGCGGGGTCCTACGAGCAGTACTTC. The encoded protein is CASSESAGSYEQYF.

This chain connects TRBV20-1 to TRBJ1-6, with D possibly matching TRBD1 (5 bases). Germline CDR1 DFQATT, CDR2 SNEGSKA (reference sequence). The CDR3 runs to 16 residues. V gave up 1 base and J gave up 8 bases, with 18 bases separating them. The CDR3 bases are TGCAGTGCTAGAGTGGCATTGGCCAGGGACGATTCACCCCTCCACTTT. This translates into CSARVALARDDSPLHF.

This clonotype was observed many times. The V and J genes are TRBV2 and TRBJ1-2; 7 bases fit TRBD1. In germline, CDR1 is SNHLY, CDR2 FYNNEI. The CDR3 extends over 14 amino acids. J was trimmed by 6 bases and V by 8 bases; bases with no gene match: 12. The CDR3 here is CASLDRVLSHGYTF. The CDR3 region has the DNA TGTGCCAGCCTCGACAGGGTCTTATCCCATGGCTACACCTTC.

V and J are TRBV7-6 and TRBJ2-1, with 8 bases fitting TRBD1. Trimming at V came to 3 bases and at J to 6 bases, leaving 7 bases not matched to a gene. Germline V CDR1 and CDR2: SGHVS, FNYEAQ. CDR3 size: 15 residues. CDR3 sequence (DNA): TGTGCCAGCAGCTTTAGGACAGGGTTGGGCAATGAGCAGTTCTTC. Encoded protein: CASSFRTGLGNEQFF.

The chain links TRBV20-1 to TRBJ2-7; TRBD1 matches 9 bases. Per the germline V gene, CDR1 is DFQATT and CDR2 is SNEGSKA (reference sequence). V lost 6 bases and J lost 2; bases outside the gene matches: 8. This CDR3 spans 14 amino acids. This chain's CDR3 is CSATPDRGTYEQYF. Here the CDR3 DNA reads TGCAGTGCCACCCCGGACAGGGGAACCTACGAGCAGTACTTC.

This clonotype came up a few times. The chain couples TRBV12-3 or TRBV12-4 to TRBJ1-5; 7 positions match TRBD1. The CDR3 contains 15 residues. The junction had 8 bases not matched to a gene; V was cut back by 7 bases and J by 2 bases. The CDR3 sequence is CASTKRTGGNQPQHF. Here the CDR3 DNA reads TGTGCCAGCACGAAAAGGACAGGAGGCAATCAGCCCCAGCATTTT.

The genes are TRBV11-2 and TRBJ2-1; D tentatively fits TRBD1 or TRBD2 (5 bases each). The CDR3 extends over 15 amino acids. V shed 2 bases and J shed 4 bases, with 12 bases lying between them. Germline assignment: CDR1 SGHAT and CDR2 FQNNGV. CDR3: CASSLSSGPYNEQFF. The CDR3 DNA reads TGTGCCAGCAGCTTATCGTCGGGGCCTTACAATGAGCAGTTCTTC.

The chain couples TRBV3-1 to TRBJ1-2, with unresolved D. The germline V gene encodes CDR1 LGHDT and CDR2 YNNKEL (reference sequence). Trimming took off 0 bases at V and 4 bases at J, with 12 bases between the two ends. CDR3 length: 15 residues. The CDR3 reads CASSQDLTASYGYTF. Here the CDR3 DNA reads TGTGCCAGCAGCCAAGATCTAACGGCTTCCTATGGCTACACCTTC.

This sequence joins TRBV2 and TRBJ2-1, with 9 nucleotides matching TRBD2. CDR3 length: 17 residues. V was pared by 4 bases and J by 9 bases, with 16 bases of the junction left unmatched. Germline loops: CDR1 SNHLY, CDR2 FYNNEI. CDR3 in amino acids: CASSVPEAGGFSSEQFF. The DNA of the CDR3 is TGTGCCAGCAGTGTCCCCGAAGCGGGAGGATTTAGTAGTGAGCAGTTCTTC.

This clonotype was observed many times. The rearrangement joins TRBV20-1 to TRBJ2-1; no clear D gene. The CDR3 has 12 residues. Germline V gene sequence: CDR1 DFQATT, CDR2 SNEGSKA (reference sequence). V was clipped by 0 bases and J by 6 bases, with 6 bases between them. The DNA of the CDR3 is TGCAGTGCTAGAGAGGACGGCAATGAGCAGTTCTTC. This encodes CSAREDGNEQFF.

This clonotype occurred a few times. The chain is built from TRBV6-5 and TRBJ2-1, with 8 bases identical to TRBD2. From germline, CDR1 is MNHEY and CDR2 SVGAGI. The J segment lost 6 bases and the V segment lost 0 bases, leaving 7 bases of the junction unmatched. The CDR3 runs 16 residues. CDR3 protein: CASSYSSLAGSNEQFF. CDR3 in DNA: TGTGCCAGCAGTTACTCTTCGCTAGCGGGCTCCAATGAGCAGTTCTTC.

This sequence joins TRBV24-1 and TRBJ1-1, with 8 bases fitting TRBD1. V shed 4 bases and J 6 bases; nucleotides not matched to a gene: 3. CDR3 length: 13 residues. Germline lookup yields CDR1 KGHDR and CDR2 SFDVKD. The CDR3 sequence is CATSDTGGSEAFF. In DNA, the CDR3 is TGTGCCACCAGTGACACAGGGGGGTCTGAAGCTTTCTTT.

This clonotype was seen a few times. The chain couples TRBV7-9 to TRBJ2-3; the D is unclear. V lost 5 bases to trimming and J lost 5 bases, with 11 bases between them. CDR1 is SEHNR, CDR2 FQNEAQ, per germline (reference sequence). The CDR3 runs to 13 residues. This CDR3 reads CASSPESLDTQYF. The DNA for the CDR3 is TGTGCCAGCAGCCCAGAATCATTAGATACGCAGTATTTT.

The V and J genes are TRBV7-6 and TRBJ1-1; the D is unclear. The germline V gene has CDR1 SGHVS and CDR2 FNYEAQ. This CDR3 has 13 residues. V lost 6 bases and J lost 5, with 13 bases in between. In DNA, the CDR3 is TGTGCCAGCAGTGATAGGGAGGATACTGAAGCTTTCTTT. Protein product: CASSDREDTEAFF.

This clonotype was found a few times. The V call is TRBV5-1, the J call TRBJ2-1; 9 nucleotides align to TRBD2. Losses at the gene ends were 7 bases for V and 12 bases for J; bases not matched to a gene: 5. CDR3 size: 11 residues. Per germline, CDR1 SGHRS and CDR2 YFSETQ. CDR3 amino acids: CASRSAGGQFF. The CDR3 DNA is TGCGCCAGCCGGTCAGCGGGGGGGCAGTTCTTC. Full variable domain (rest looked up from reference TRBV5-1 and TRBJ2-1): KAGVTQTPRYLIKTRGQQVTLSCSPISGHRSVSWYQQTPGQGLQFLFEYFSETQRNKGNFPGRFSGRQFSNSRSEMNVSTLELGDSALYLCASRSAGGQFFGPGTRLTVL.

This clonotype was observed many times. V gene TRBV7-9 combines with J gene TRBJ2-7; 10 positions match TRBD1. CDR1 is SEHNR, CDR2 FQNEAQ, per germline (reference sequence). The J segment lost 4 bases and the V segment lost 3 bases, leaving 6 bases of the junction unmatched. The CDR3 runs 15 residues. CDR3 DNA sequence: TGTGCCAGCAGCTTTAGCGGACAGGGGGGATACGAGCAGTACTTC. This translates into CASSFSGQGGYEQYF.

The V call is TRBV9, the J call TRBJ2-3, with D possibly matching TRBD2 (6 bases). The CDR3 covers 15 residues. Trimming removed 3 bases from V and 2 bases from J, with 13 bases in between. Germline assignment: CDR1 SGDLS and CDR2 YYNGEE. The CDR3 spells CASSAQRRVTDTQYF. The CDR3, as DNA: TGTGCCAGCAGCGCCCAAAGGAGGGTCACAGATACGCAGTATTTT.

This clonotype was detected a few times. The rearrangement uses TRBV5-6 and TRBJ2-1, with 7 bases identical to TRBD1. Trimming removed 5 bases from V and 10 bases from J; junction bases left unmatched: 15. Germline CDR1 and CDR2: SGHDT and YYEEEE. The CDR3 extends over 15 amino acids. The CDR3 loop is CASSHRDRPSYEQFF. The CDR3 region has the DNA TGTGCCAGCAGTCACCGGGACAGACCTAGTTACGAGCAGTTCTTC.

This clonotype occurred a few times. The CDR3 nucleotides are TGTGCCAGCAGTGCACAGAGTAACTATGGCTACACCTTC. The encoded protein is CASSAQSNYGYTF. The rearrangement uses TRBV12-3 or TRBV12-4 and TRBJ1-2; D not resolved. V dropped 5 bases and J dropped 1 base, with 8 bases sitting between them. This CDR3 is built from 13 residues.

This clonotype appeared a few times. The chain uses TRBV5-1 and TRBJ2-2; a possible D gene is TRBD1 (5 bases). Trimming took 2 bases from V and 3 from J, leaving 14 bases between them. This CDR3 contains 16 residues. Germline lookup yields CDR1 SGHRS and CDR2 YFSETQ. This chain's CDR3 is CASSFELTEYTGELFF. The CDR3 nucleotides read TGCGCCAGCAGCTTCGAGTTGACAGAATACACCGGGGAGCTGTTTTTT.

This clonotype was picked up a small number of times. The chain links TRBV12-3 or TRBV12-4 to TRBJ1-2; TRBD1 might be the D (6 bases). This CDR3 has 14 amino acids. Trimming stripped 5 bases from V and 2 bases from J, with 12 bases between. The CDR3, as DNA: TGTGCCAGCAGTCCCCGGACAGCGAACTATGGCTACACCTTC. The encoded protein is CASSPRTANYGYTF.

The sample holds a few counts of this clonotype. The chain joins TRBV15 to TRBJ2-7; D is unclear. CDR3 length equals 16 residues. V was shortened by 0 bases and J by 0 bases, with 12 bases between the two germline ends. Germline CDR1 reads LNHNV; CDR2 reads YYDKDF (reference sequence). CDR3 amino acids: CATSRDGSPNSYEQYF. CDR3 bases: TGTGCCACCAGCAGAGACGGCTCCCCGAACTCCTACGAGCAGTACTTC. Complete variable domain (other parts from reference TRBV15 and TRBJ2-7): DAMVIQNPRYQVTQFGKPVTLSCSQTLNHNVMYWYQQKSSQAPKLLFHYYDKDFNNEADTPDNFQSRRPNTSFCFLDIRSPGLGDTAMYLCATSRDGSPNSYEQYFGPGTRLTVT.

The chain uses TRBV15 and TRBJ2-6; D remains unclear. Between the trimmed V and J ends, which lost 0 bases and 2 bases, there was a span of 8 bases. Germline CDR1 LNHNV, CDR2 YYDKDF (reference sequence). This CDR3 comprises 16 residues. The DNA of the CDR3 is TGTGCCACCAGCAGAGACGGACCGACTGGGGCCAACGTCCTGACTTTC. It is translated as CATSRDGPTGANVLTF.

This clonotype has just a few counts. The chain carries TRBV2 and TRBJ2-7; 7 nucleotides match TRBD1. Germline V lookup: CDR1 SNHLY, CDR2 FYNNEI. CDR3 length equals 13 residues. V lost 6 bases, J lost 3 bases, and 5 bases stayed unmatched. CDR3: CASRAGTVYEQYF. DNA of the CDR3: TGTGCCAGCAGGGCCGGGACAGTCTACGAGCAGTACTTC.

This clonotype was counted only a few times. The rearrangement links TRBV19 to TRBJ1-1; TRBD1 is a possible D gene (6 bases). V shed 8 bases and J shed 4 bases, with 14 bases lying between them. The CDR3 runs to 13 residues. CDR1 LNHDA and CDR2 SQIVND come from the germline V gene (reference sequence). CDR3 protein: CASGWGGGTEAFF. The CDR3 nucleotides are TGTGCCAGTGGTTGGGGGGGCGGCACTGAAGCTTTCTTT.